What follows are 10 T cell receptor beta chains derived from one specimen sequenced in a study of shared clonotypes between healthy human individuals. Clones were sequenced by immunoSEQ multiplex PCR, and TCRdb holds only the in-frame ones, with some missing. The sample lists over a million clones; approximately 96% were seen once. The sequenced material came from naive CD4+ T cells sorted from blood. As for subset: CD45RA+ positively selected. Receptors originate from a man aged 25-45 years in good health.

The chain couples TRBV5-6 to TRBJ2-3, with TRBD1 identical over 10 bases. Per germline, CDR1 SGHDT and CDR2 YYEEEE. J lost 0 bases, V lost 4 bases, and 2 bases had no gene match. The CDR3 has 15 amino acids. CDR3 sequence reads: CASSRGQGSTDTQYF. The CDR3 DNA follows: TGTGCCAGCAGCCGGGGACAGGGGAGCACAGATACGCAGTATTTT.

The chain is built from TRBV5-1 and TRBJ2-1, with 11 bases matching TRBD2. The CDR3 has 18 amino acids. Unmatched junction bases numbered 8, after V lost 3 bases and J lost 0 bases. Germline lookup yields CDR1 SGHRS and CDR2 YFSETQ. In DNA, the CDR3 is TGCGCCAGCAGCTACTCGACTAGCGGGGCGAGCTCCTACAATGAGCAGTTCTTC. It codes for CASSYSTSGASSYNEQFF. The full variable domain, with the rest looked up from reference TRBV5-1 and TRBJ2-1, is KAGVTQTPRYLIKTRGQQVTLSCSPISGHRSVSWYQQTPGQGLQFLFEYFSETQRNKGNFPGRFSGRQFSNSRSEMNVSTLELGDSALYLCASSYSTSGASSYNEQFFGPGTRLTVL.

V and J are TRBV27 and TRBJ1-4, with a weak D call TRBD1 (5 bases). CDR1 and CDR2 from the germline V gene are MNHEY and SMNVEV (reference sequence). V was cut by 2 bases and J by 3 bases, with 10 bases left in between. There are 15 residues in the CDR3. The chain's CDR3 is CASSLGGVPNEKLFF. The CDR3 bases are TGTGCCAGCAGTTTAGGGGGGGTTCCTAATGAAAAACTGTTTTTT.

The chain links TRBV11-3 to TRBJ2-1; TRBD2 matches at 7 bases. Per the germline V gene, CDR1 is SGHNT and CDR2 is YENEEA. The V gene end was trimmed by 4 bases and the J gene end by 8 bases; junction bases not matched to a gene: 11. The CDR3 has 15 amino acids. The CDR3 reads CASSWREGLRDEQFF. CDR3 nucleotides: TGTGCCAGCAGCTGGAGGGAGGGCCTTAGGGATGAGCAGTTCTTC.

The rearrangement links TRBV7-2 to TRBJ2-1; TRBD2 agrees at 8 bases. Trimming cost V 3 bases and J 7 bases; bases outside gene matches: 8. The CDR3 loop spans 15 amino acids. Germline V gene sequence: CDR1 SGHTA, CDR2 FQGNSA. CDR3 loop: CASSFLSGAFNEQFF. DNA for the CDR3: TGTGCCAGCAGCTTCCTTAGCGGGGCTTTTAATGAGCAGTTCTTC.

This clone was observed a single time. In the same sample, other DNA sequences code for this CDR3. The chain combines TRBV18 with TRBJ2-7; the match to TRBD1 covers 8 bases. Per the germline V gene, CDR1 is KGHSH and CDR2 is LQKENI. V lost 3 bases to trimming and J lost 3 bases; unmatched junction nucleotides: 1. The length of the CDR3 is 13 residues. CDR3 region: CASSPTGDYEQYF. CDR3 bases: TGTGCCAGCTCACCGACAGGGGACTACGAGCAGTACTTC.

The CDR3 nucleotides are TGTGCCAGCAGCTCCGGGATTAACTATGGCTACACCTTC. As protein: CASSSGINYGYTF. This chain connects TRBV7-2 to TRBJ1-2; D gene unclear. Trimming cost V 4 bases and J 1 base, with 7 bases left between them. The CDR3 is 13 residues long. The germline V gene encodes CDR1 SGHTA and CDR2 FQGNSA.

This chain uses TRBV2 with TRBJ2-7; D gene unclear. The CDR3 runs 14 residues. The V gene lost 3 bases and the J gene lost 2 bases, with 11 bases spanning the gap. Germline V gives CDR1 SNHLY, CDR2 FYNNEI. CDR3 bases: TGTGCCAGCAGTGACCCGGGTGTTACCTACGAGCAGTACTTC. Amino acid sequence: CASSDPGVTYEQYF.

The CDR3 loop is CASSFTGSVGYTF. CDR3 bases: TGTGCCAGCAGTTTCACAGGGTCGGTGGGCTACACCTTC. The gene calls are TRBV28 and TRBJ1-2, with D tentatively TRBD1 (6 bases). CDR1 MDHEN and CDR2 SYDVKM come from the germline V gene. V lost 3 bases and J 8 bases, leaving 13 bases between the germline ends. This CDR3 region has 13 residues.

V and J are TRBV5-6 and TRBJ2-3; maybe TRBD1 (6 bases). The germline V and J ends were trimmed by 4 bases and 3 bases, with 15 bases remaining between them. Looked up from germline, CDR1 is SGHDT and CDR2 is YYEEEE. The CDR3 contains 15 residues. DNA for the CDR3: TGTGCCAGCAGCACTACAGGGTTTGGGACAGATACGCAGTATTTT. Translated, it gives CASSTTGFGTDTQYF.